Each of the 30 T cell receptor beta chains below was sequenced from the same sample in a study of blood T cell repertoires in COVID-19. The protocol was immunoSEQ multiplex PCR, while the TCRdb copy is restricted to in-frame clones and leaves out a portion. The repertoire holds over 200,000 clones, with more than 70% as singletons. Sequenced sample: peripheral blood. These TCRs come from a woman aged 45-60 years with acute or convalescent COVID-19.

V is TRBV24-1 and J is TRBJ2-1; no definite D call. V lost 6 bases and J lost 3, with 14 bases in between. The length of the CDR3 is 15 residues. Germline loops: CDR1 KGHDR, CDR2 SFDVKD. In nucleotides, the CDR3 is TGTGCCACCAGTAATTCAGGCGTAGACTACAATGAGCAGTTCTTC. Translated, it gives CATSNSGVDYNEQFF.

The rearrangement uses TRBV28 and TRBJ2-5, with 7 bases that match TRBD1. The junction had 10 bases not matched to a gene; V was cut back by 7 bases and J by 5 bases. The CDR3 length is 14 residues. Germline V lookup: CDR1 MDHEN, CDR2 SYDVKM. CDR3 amino acids: CASKLGGALETQYF. CDR3 DNA: TGTGCCAGCAAGTTAGGGGGCGCCTTGGAGACCCAGTACTTC.

The V gene is TRBV7-2, the J gene TRBJ2-7, with TRBD2 matching over 8 bases. CDR3 length: 15 residues. Per the germline V gene, CDR1 is SGHTA and CDR2 is FQGNSA. V lost 1 base to trimming and J lost 3 bases; unmatched junction nucleotides: 5. The CDR3 is CASSLDSGTSYEQYF. For the CDR3, the DNA is TGTGCCAGCAGCTTAGATAGCGGGACGAGCTACGAGCAGTACTTC.

The DNA of the CDR3 is TGTGCCAGCAGCGTAGCCGGGACTAGCGCCCAAGAGACCCAGTACTTC. Encoded protein: CASSVAGTSAQETQYF. The chain recombines TRBV9 with TRBJ2-5; 10 bases line up with TRBD2. This CDR3 is 16 amino acids long. Looked up from germline, CDR1 is SGDLS and CDR2 is YYNGEE. The trim removed 0 bases at V and 1 base at J, leaving 3 bases unmatched.

V usage is TRBV27 and J usage is TRBJ2-3; 14 nucleotides line up with TRBD2. J lost 2 bases, V lost 5 bases, and 18 bases had no gene match. CDR3 length: 21 amino acids. The germline CDR1 and CDR2 sequences are MNHEY and SMNVEV (reference sequence). CDR3 nucleotide sequence: TGTGCCAGCAGTCTCCGGACTAGCGGGAGGTTACCACTTCTCTCCACAGATACGCAGTATTTT. As protein: CASSLRTSGRLPLLSTDTQYF.

The chain links TRBV5-1 to TRBJ2-1; D is possibly TRBD1 (5 bases). Trimming shortened V by 4 bases and J by 5 bases, and 13 bases separated the two germline ends. Germline V lookup: CDR1 SGHRS, CDR2 YFSETQ. The CDR3 loop spans 14 amino acids. Here the CDR3 reads CASSDTTGNNEQFF. The CDR3 DNA reads TGCGCCAGCAGCGACACCACAGGTAACAATGAGCAGTTCTTC.

Turning to this clone: Other nucleotide sequences from this sample produce the same CDR3. V is TRBV5-1 and J is TRBJ2-7; 10 bases line up with TRBD1. V lost 4 bases, J lost 4 bases, and 5 bases stayed unmatched. Germline assignment: CDR1 SGHRS and CDR2 YFSETQ. The CDR3 runs to 14 residues. CDR3 region: CASSPGQGLYEQYF. Here the CDR3 DNA reads TGCGCCAGCAGCCCGGGACAGGGGTTGTACGAGCAGTACTTC.

This rearrangement joins TRBV6-6 to TRBJ1-1; D is possibly TRBD1 (5 bases). V lost 5 bases and J lost 0, with 13 bases in between. Germline CDR1 and CDR2: MNHNY and SVGAGI (reference sequence). The CDR3 is 15 residues long. CDR3 sequence: CASSNGHFMNTEAFF. The CDR3 DNA reads as TGTGCCAGCAGTAACGGACACTTCATGAACACTGAAGCTTTCTTT.

The chain couples TRBV5-8 to TRBJ2-5, with D possibly matching TRBD1 (6 bases). The V end lost 2 bases, the J end lost 2 bases, and 22 bases lay between the germline ends. Germline V gene sequence: CDR1 SGHTS, CDR2 YDEGEE. The CDR3 length is 18 residues. CDR3 in amino acids: CASSFSHLSVGAQETQYF. The DNA for the CDR3 is TGTGCCAGCAGCTTCAGCCATCTCAGTGTGGGGGCTCAAGAGACCCAGTACTTC.

The V call is TRBV19, the J call TRBJ1-4; D is perhaps TRBD1 (5 bases). CDR3 length: 15 amino acids. Looked up from germline, CDR1 is LNHDA and CDR2 is SQIVND (reference sequence). Trimming removed 3 bases at V and 7 bases at J, with 15 bases between. CDR3 residues: CASSIGRGVGEKLFF. DNA of the CDR3: TGTGCCAGTAGTATTGGACGGGGGGTAGGTGAAAAACTGTTTTTT.

The rearrangement links TRBV18 to TRBJ1-1; 7 bases line up with TRBD1. Germline assignment: CDR1 KGHSH and CDR2 LQKENI. With 5 bases clipped from V and 7 bases from J, the junction kept 10 bases outside the gene matches. The CDR3 runs to 14 residues. The CDR3 nucleotides read TGTGCCAGCTCAGCAACAGGGGTTGGGGATGAAGCTTTCTTT. Its protein is CASSATGVGDEAFF.

The genes are TRBV4-1 and TRBJ1-1, with 9 positions matching TRBD1. CDR1 is MGHRA, CDR2 YSYEKL, per germline. V lost 2 bases and J lost 5; bases outside the gene matches: 6. The CDR3 loop spans 15 amino acids. CDR3 coding DNA: TGCGCCAGCAGCCAACCGGGACAGGGTCGGACTGAAGCTTTCTTT. Protein product: CASSQPGQGRTEAFF.

CDR3 amino acids: CASRRLAADRDEQFF. As DNA, the CDR3 is TGTGCCAGTAGACGACTAGCGGCCGACAGGGATGAGCAGTTCTTC. This chain links TRBV19 with TRBJ2-1; 9 bases are shared with TRBD2. Germline V gene lookup returns CDR1 LNHDA and CDR2 SQIVND (reference sequence). The ends lost 6 bases at V and 8 bases at J; junction bases unmatched: 11. The length of the CDR3 is 15 residues.

The V call is TRBV10-3, the J call TRBJ2-3, with TRBD2 matching 8 bases. J gave up 4 bases and V 7 bases, and 10 bases lay outside the gene matches. The CDR3 is made up of 15 amino acids. Germline lookup yields CDR1 ENHRY and CDR2 SYGVKD. The CDR3 protein is CAIKRGGVRPDTQYF. The CDR3 DNA follows: TGTGCCATCAAACGGGGGGGAGTTCGCCCAGATACGCAGTATTTT.

This chain connects TRBV28 to TRBJ2-3, with D perhaps matching TRBD1 (6 bases). The CDR3 runs to 15 residues. V dropped 4 bases and J dropped 2 bases, with 13 bases sitting between them. Germline CDR1 is MDHEN and CDR2 is SYDVKM. CDR3 region: CASSSQGSDTDTQYF. CDR3 DNA: TGTGCCAGCAGTTCACAGGGATCAGACACAGATACGCAGTATTTT.

The V gene is TRBV10-2, the J gene TRBJ2-5; TRBD2 is a possible D gene (6 bases). Germline loops: CDR1 WSHSY, CDR2 SAAADI. V was pared by 0 bases and J by 4 bases, with 12 bases between. There are 15 residues in the CDR3. Here the CDR3 DNA reads TGCGCCAGCAGTGAGTCAATAGCGGTAGGAGAGACCCAGTACTTC. Its protein product is CASSESIAVGETQYF.

The chain joins TRBV10-3 to TRBJ1-1, with 9 positions matching TRBD1. Per the germline V gene, CDR1 is ENHRY and CDR2 is SYGVKD. The CDR3 has 13 residues. Trimming cost V 6 bases and J 4 bases; bases outside gene matches: 3. As DNA, the CDR3 is TGTGCCATCAGCGTACAGGGGGCCACTGAAGCTTTCTTT. It specifies CAISVQGATEAFF.

The chain has TRBV4-1 and TRBJ2-1; D call uncertain. This CDR3 is built from 16 residues. Germline CDR1 and CDR2: MGHRA and YSYEKL. Between the trimmed V and J ends, which lost 4 bases and 0 bases, there was a span of 13 bases. CDR3 sequence (DNA): TGCGCCAGCAGCCCGCGCTTCTTAAGCTCCTACAATGAGCAGTTCTTC. Translation gives CASSPRFLSSYNEQFF.

The rearrangement uses TRBV28 and TRBJ1-4, with D possibly being TRBD1 (5 bases). With 8 bases removed from V and 2 bases from J, the gap between germline ends came to 21 bases. CDR1 and CDR2 from the germline V gene are MDHEN and SYDVKM. This CDR3 is built from 17 residues. CDR3 coding DNA: TGTGCCAGCGGTAGCTCGATTGGGGCTTTTACTAATGAAAAACTGTTTTTT. Translated: CASGSSIGAFTNEKLFF.

The chain is built from TRBV4-1 and TRBJ1-1, with 8 bases lining up with TRBD1. Unmatched junction bases numbered 7, after V lost 4 bases and J lost 3 bases. CDR3 size: 15 residues. Germline CDR1 and CDR2: MGHRA and YSYEKL. The CDR3 DNA is TGCGCCAGCAGCCCCCGACAGGGGATGGACACTGAAGCTTTCTTT. Amino acids: CASSPRQGMDTEAFF.

The chain is built from TRBV7-2 and TRBJ1-5; D is possibly TRBD1 (5 bases). This CDR3 is built from 15 residues. Trimming removed 3 bases at V and 4 bases at J, with 13 bases between. In germline, CDR1 is SGHTA, CDR2 FQGNSA. The CDR3, as DNA: TGTGCCAGCAGCTTTTCTGCGGGGCCGAATCAGCCCCAGCATTTT. As protein: CASSFSAGPNQPQHF.

V usage is TRBV9 and J usage is TRBJ1-2, with 8 bases aligning to TRBD1. The germline CDR1 and CDR2 sequences are SGDLS and YYNGEE. V lost 4 bases, J lost 8 bases, and 13 bases stayed unmatched. There are 15 residues in the CDR3. CDR3 protein: CASSPEVAGGIGYTF. CDR3 DNA: TGTGCCAGCAGCCCCGAGGTCGCAGGGGGCATAGGCTACACCTTC.

The V gene is TRBV27, the J gene TRBJ2-7; the D gene is possibly TRBD2 (5 bases). The germline V gene has CDR1 MNHEY and CDR2 SMNVEV (reference sequence). CDR3 length: 13 amino acids. The V end lost 4 bases, the J end lost 4 bases, and 11 bases lay between the germline ends. CDR3 sequence (DNA): TGTGCCAGCAGTTCCGGGGTTCGGTACGAGCAGTACTTC. Residues: CASSSGVRYEQYF.

The rearrangement joins TRBV7-9 to TRBJ1-6; 7 bases agree with TRBD1. Germline CDR1 SEHNR, CDR2 FQNEAQ (reference sequence). This CDR3 has 14 amino acids. The trim removed 7 bases at V and 8 bases at J, leaving 8 bases unmatched. The chain's CDR3 is CASTVRDRHSPLHF. The CDR3 region has the DNA TGTGCCAGCACCGTCCGGGACAGACATTCACCCCTCCACTTT.

This chain links TRBV14 with TRBJ1-2; 10 positions match TRBD1. The CDR3 has 15 residues. With V trimmed by 4 bases and J by 3 bases, 5 bases remained unmatched. Germline loops: CDR1 SGHDN, CDR2 FVKESK. In DNA form, the CDR3 reads TGTGCCAGCAGCCTTTCGGGACAGGGGTACTATGGCTACACCTTC. This gives the protein CASSLSGQGYYGYTF.

The chain links TRBV7-9 to TRBJ2-7, with D possibly being TRBD1 (5 bases). Trimming took 1 base from V and 0 from J, leaving 7 bases between them. CDR1 and CDR2 (germline): SEHNR, FQNEAQ (reference sequence). CDR3 length: 14 amino acids. CDR3 coding DNA: TGTGCCAGCAGCTTAGTTGGGGCCTCCTACGAGCAGTACTTC. As protein: CASSLVGASYEQYF.

V gene TRBV11-2 combines with J gene TRBJ2-1; 8 nucleotides match TRBD2. Germline V gives CDR1 SGHAT, CDR2 FQNNGV. CDR3 length: 15 amino acids. V shed 0 bases, J shed 3 bases, and the junction held 1 base outside the gene matches. The CDR3 DNA reads as TGTGCCAGCAGCTTAGAAGCGGGGGACTACAATGAGCAGTTCTTC. Residues: CASSLEAGDYNEQFF.

The chain carries TRBV13 and TRBJ1-3; 9 positions match TRBD1. CDR1 and CDR2 from the germline V gene are PRHDT and FYEKMQ (reference sequence). With 3 bases clipped from V and 8 bases from J, the junction kept 8 bases outside the gene matches. This CDR3 region has 15 residues. The CDR3 here is CASSLWDREAHTIYF. In nucleotides, the CDR3 is TGTGCCAGCAGCTTGTGGGACAGGGAAGCCCACACCATATATTTT.

The V gene is TRBV7-2, the J gene TRBJ2-1; the match to TRBD2 covers 8 bases. Germline V gene lookup returns CDR1 SGHTA and CDR2 FQGNSA. The CDR3 has 16 amino acids. J lost 3 bases, V lost 3 bases, and 7 bases had no gene match. CDR3 coding DNA: TGTGCCAGCAGCTTCTCTAGCGGGCACCGCTACAATGAGCAGTTCTTC. Protein product: CASSFSSGHRYNEQFF.

The chain carries TRBV28 and TRBJ2-7; weak D call: TRBD1 (6 bases). In germline, CDR1 is MDHEN, CDR2 SYDVKM. Trimming removed 6 bases from V and 5 bases from J, with 23 bases in between. The CDR3 has 16 residues. The DNA for the CDR3 is TGTGCCAGCAGGACACCCTTCGGCAGGGGTAAGAACGAGCAGTACTTC. Its translation: CASRTPFGRGKNEQYF.